Listed here are 9 T cell receptor beta chains from one sample, sequenced in a study of response to subunit inactivated influenza vaccine. TCRdb reprocessed the RT-PCR reads via MiXCR and lists one record per CDR3 protein. Of 300,000 to 350,000 distinct CDR3 sequences listed, about 20% are singletons. The specimen was PBMCs from blood, collected approximately 22 months after vaccination. These receptors all come from a man aged 50 to 69 who received an inactivated influenza vaccine.

This clonotype was detected only a few times. J is TRBJ2-7 and V is TRBV24-1, with TRBD1 matching over 10 bases. The CDR3 loop spans 15 amino acids. Trimming cost V 2 bases and J 5 bases; bases outside gene matches: 5. Looked up from germline, CDR1 is KGHDR and CDR2 is SFDVKD. The CDR3 DNA follows: TGTGCCACCAGTGATTCCCTGACAGGGGGCGACGAGCAGTACTTC. Protein sequence: CATSDSLTGGDEQYF.

Ten or more counts support this clonotype. The chain joins TRBV20-1 to TRBJ1-1; TRBD1 might be the D (6 bases). Germline V gene lookup returns CDR1 DFQATT and CDR2 SNEGSKA (reference sequence). The CDR3 extends over 14 amino acids. V lost 0 bases to trimming and J lost 4 bases, with 12 bases between them. CDR3 coding DNA: TGCAGTGCTAGAGATGGGGGCGGTGGCACTGAAGCTTTCTTT. Protein: CSARDGGGGTEAFF.

This clonotype was seen a few times. The J gene is TRBJ1-2, the V gene TRBV6-1; D gene unclear. Trimming stripped 3 bases from V and 8 bases from J, with 28 bases between. There are 18 residues in the CDR3. Per the germline V gene, CDR1 is MNHNS and CDR2 is SASEGT. CDR3 residues: CASSESSLGAVGFFGYTF. CDR3 bases: TGTGCCAGCAGTGAGAGCTCCCTTGGTGCGGTTGGTTTTTTCGGCTACACCTTC.

The rearrangement links TRBV28 to TRBJ2-7, with D perhaps given as TRBD1 or TRBD2 (5 bases each). The V gene lost 6 bases and the J gene lost 1 base, with 19 bases spanning the gap. From germline, CDR1 is MDHEN and CDR2 SYDVKM. This CDR3 is built from 16 residues. The CDR3 sequence: CASRPPSRGSSYEQYF. For the CDR3, the DNA is TGTGCCAGCAGACCCCCTTCGAGGGGATCGTCCTACGAGCAGTACTTC. Full variable domain (remainder filled in from reference TRBV28 and TRBJ2-7): DVKVTQSSRYLVKRTGEKVFLECVQDMDHENMFWYRQDPGLGLRLIYFSYDVKMKEKGDIPEGYSVSREKKERFSLILESASTNQTSMYLCASRPPSRGSSYEQYFGPGTRLTVT.

J is TRBJ1-1 and V is TRBV14; D remains unclear. Per the germline V gene, CDR1 is SGHDN and CDR2 is FVKESK. The germline V and J ends were trimmed by 3 bases and 4 bases, with 12 bases remaining between them. The CDR3 consists of 14 residues. The CDR3 loop is CASSHLDWGTEAFF. CDR3 nucleotides: TGTGCCAGCAGCCATCTTGACTGGGGCACTGAAGCTTTCTTT.

CDR3 amino acids: CASSYLAGRTNEQFF. The CDR3 nucleotides read TGTGCCAGCAGCTATCTAGCGGGTAGGACGAATGAGCAGTTCTTC. The chain couples TRBV7-2 to TRBJ2-1, with 8 nucleotides matching TRBD2. The CDR3 sequence is 15 residues long. The germline V gene encodes CDR1 SGHTA and CDR2 FQGNSA. The V and J ends lost 4 bases and 7 bases, in that order; junction bases with no gene match: 9.

There are a few counts of this clonotype. The chain employs TRBV5-1 and TRBJ1-2, with D possibly being TRBD1 (6 bases). Germline loops: CDR1 SGHRS, CDR2 YFSETQ. Deletions cut 1 base from V and 4 bases from J, with 14 bases between. The CDR3 is made up of 15 amino acids. CDR3 coding DNA: TGCGCCAGCAGCTTGAGGGGGGGTGAACCCTATGGCTACACCTTC. Protein product: CASSLRGGEPYGYTF.

The table lists this clonotype with a few counts. J is TRBJ1-4 and V is TRBV4-3, with a tentative D call TRBD1 (6 bases). The CDR3 is 15 amino acids. From germline, CDR1 is LGHNA and CDR2 YSLEER. Between the trimmed V and J ends, which lost 1 base and 8 bases, there was a span of 14 bases. CDR3 residues: CASSQVFRGGEKLFF. The CDR3 DNA sequence: TGCGCCAGCAGCCAAGTTTTCAGGGGCGGAGAAAAACTGTTTTTT.

This clonotype was counted between two and nine times. J is TRBJ2-6 and V is TRBV27; D gene uncertain. V shed 5 bases and J shed 0 bases, with 5 bases lying between them. Per germline, CDR1 MNHEY and CDR2 SMNVEV (reference sequence). The CDR3 sequence is 14 residues long. The CDR3 protein is CASSPISGANVLTF. As DNA, the CDR3 is TGTGCCAGCAGTCCCATCTCTGGGGCCAACGTCCTGACTTTC.